This entry concerns a single T cell receptor (beta chain). Antigen unknown. Random hexamers served to reverse transcribe roughly 0.5 to 1 ug RNA. The method of amplification for TCR beta CDR3 was immunoSEQ multiplex PCR, covering 54 Vbeta and 13 Jbeta. Using its own MiXCR run on the immunoSEQ multiplex PCR reads, TCRdb lists one record per CDR3 protein. The data show approximately 190,000 distinct CDR3 sequences, roughly 95% seen once. This record belongs to a study of CD8 T cells in Susac syndrome. Study observations and caveats: The study conceded that its TCR sequencing and HLA analysis involved relatively few individuals.

Sequencing of TCR beta, carried out with a high-throughput approach, was applied to CD8+ and CD4+ T cells from the blood. Recently defined diagnostic criteria classed the Susac syndrome patients as definite or probable. Trimming removed 8 bases from V and 3 bases from J; junction bases left unmatched: 11. The CDR3 contains 14 residues. In germline, CDR1 is SQVTM, CDR2 ANQGSEA. The rearrangement uses TRBV29-1 and TRBJ2-7; 9 nucleotides line up with TRBD1. The sequence was obtained from a human donor with Susac syndrome. Sample: CD4+ T cells from PBMCs. This chain's CDR3 is CSIIRTGAIYEQYF. DNA of the CDR3: TGCAGCATAATCCGGACAGGGGCCATCTACGAGCAGTACTTC.